This T cell receptor (beta chain) was captured in a study of cytomegalovirus exposure and HLA in healthy donors. Study-level information: The Caucasian-associated ancestry cluster contained 81% of the approximately 390 genotyped donors.

V lost 2 bases to trimming and J lost 9 bases; unmatched junction nucleotides: 9. Per germline, CDR1 MNHEY and CDR2 SVGAGI. The CDR3 contains 16 residues. Primers included in the PCR were 60 Vbeta and 13 Jbeta primers. Produced via immunoSEQ multiplex PCR; TCRdb's table is partial and in-frame only. The data contain roughly 100,000 clones, roughly four fifths of them singletons. This cohort consisted of healthy bone marrow donors. The sequenced material came from PBMCs. The sequence was obtained from a female donor in good health and CMV-seropositive. The V gene is TRBV6-5, the J gene TRBJ1-6, with 8 bases identical to TRBD1. CDR3 residues: CASSYAGQGHFSPLHF. The CDR3 DNA reads TGTGCCAGCAGTTACGCCGGACAGGGACATTTTTCACCCCTCCACTTT.